The present entry profiles one T cell receptor beta chain with its context. As yet, its antigen is unknown. The data were obtained in a study of Tregs in tolerant kidney transplant recipients. Overall study results and limits: Findings come from small patient numbers and require larger validation.

Related graft donors supplied nonmyeloablative bone marrow transplants, and mixed chimerism was transient. The ends were cut back, 5 bases at V and 6 bases at J, with 13 bases in the middle. CDR3 length: 14 residues. Per the germline V gene, CDR1 is SGHTA and CDR2 is FQGNSA. Produced via immunoSEQ multiplex PCR; TCRdb's table is partial and in-frame only. The sample carries some 21,000 clones, roughly 80% recorded once. Sample: CD8+ T cells from blood (PBMCs), taken 6 months after the transplant. The sequence was collected from a human patient who received a combined kidney and bone marrow transplant. Some T cells may originate from the graft donor. The gene calls are TRBV7-2 and TRBJ1-4; D remains ambiguous. The CDR3 DNA is TGTGCCAGCAGCCGAGGTGCCGCGGATGAAAAACTGTTTTTT. Residues: CASSRGAADEKLFF.